This T cell receptor (beta chain) was obtained from a study of T-cell memory formation after mild COVID-19. Study-level background: Largely, TCR clusters stayed within a single donor. Findings of the study overall: Later expanders leaned CD4+, whereas day 15 to 85 contracting clones were balanced CD4/CD8. Whether day 37 second-wave clones are SARS-CoV-2-specific was not confirmed.

Looked up from germline, CDR1 is ENHRY and CDR2 is SYGVKD. The CDR3 has 13 amino acids. Trimming removed 0 bases from V and 8 bases from J, with 8 bases in between. After 5'RACE with constant-segment primers, TCR alpha and TCR beta cDNA libraries carrying sample barcodes and UMIs were obtained. One entry per CDR3 protein, called by TCRdb with MiXCR from the 5' RACE reads. This sample yields roughly 170,000 distinct CDR3 sequences, of which under 20% are seen a single time; roughly 3.7% belongs to the top ten. This clonotype was counted only a few times. The antigen is not known. The material sequenced was PBMCs or a T cell subset sorted from them (not recorded which). The receptor was isolated from a man between 18 and 35 years old who had mild COVID-19 (a few samples of this study predate the infection). Cell type and time point are not known. The V gene is TRBV10-3, the J gene TRBJ2-1; maybe TRBD1 (5 bases). The CDR3 DNA reads as TGTGCCATCAGTGAGTCAGGGGTCCATGAGCAGTTCTTC. Protein product: CAISESGVHEQFF.